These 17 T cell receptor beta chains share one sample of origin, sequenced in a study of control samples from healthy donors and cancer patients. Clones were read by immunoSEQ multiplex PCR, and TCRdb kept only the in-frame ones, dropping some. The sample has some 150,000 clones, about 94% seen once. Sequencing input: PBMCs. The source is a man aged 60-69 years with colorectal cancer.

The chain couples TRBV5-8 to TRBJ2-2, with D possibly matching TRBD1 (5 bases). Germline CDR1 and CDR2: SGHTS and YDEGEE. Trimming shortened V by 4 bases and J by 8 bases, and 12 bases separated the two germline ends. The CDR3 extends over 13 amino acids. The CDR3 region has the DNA TGTGCCAGCAGCGGCCGTTCAGGGGGGGAGCTGTTTTTT. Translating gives CASSGRSGGELFF.

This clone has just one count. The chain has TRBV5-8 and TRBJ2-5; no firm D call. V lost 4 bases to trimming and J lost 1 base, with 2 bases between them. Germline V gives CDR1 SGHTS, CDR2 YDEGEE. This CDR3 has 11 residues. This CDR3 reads CASSLQETQYF. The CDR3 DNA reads TGTGCCAGCAGCCTCCAAGAGACCCAGTACTTC.

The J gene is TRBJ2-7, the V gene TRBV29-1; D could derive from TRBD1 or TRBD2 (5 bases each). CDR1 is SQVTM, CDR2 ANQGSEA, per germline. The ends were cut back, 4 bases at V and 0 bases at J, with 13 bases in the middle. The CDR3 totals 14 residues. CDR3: CSVVGGTVSYEQYF. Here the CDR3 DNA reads TGCAGCGTTGTGGGTGGGACGGTCTCCTACGAGCAGTACTTC.

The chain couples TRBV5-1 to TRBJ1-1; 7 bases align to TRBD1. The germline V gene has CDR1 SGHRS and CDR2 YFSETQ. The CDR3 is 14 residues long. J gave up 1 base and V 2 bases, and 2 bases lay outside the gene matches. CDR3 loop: CASSFQGGNTEAFF. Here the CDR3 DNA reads TGCGCCAGCAGCTTCCAGGGGGGGAACACTGAAGCTTTCTTT. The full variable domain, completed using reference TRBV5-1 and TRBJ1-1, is KAGVTQTPRYLIKTRGQQVTLSCSPISGHRSVSWYQQTPGQGLQFLFEYFSETQRNKGNFPGRFSGRQFSNSRSEMNVSTLELGDSALYLCASSFQGGNTEAFFGQGTRLTVV.

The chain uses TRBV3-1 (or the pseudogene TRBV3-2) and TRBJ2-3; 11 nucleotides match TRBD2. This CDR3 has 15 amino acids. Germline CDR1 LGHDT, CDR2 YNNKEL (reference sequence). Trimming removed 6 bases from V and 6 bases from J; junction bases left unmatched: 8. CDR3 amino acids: CASRNSGGAWDTQYF. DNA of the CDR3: TGTGCCAGCAGAAATAGCGGGGGGGCGTGGGATACGCAGTATTTT.

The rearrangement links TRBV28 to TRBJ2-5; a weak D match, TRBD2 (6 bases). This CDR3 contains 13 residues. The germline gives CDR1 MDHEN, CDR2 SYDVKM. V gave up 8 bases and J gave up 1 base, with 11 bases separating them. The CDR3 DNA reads TGTGCCAGCCTCCCCGGGGGCCAAGAGACCCAGTACTTC. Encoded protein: CASLPGGQETQYF. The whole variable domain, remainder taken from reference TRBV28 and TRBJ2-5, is DVKVTQSSRYLVKRTGEKVFLECVQDMDHENMFWYRQDPGLGLRLIYFSYDVKMKEKGDIPEGYSVSREKKERFSLILESASTNQTSMYLCASLPGGQETQYFGPGTRLLVL.

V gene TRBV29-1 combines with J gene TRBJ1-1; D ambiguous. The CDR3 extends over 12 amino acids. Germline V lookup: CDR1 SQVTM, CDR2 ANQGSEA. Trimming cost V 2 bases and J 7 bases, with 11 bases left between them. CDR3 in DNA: TGCAGCGTTGAACAGCGTACCTTTGAAGCTTTCTTT. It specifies CSVEQRTFEAFF. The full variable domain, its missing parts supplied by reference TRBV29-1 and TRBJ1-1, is SAVISQKPSRDICQRGTSLTIQCQVDSQVTMMFWYRQQPGQSLTLIATANQGSEATYESGFVIDKFPISRPNLTFSTLTVSNMSPEDSSIYLCSVEQRTFEAFFGQGTRLTVV.

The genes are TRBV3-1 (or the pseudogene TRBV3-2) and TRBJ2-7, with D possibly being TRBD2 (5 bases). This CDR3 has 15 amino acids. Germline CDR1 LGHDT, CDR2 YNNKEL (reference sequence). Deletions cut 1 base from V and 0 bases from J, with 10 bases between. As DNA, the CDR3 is TGTGCCAGCAGCCAAGTGGTGAGCGGCTCCTACGAGCAGTACTTC. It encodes CASSQVVSGSYEQYF.

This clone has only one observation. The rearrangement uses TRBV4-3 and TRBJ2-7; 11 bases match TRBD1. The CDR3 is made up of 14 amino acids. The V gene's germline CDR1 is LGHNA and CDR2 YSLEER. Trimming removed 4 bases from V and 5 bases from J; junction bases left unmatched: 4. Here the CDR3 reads CASSPGQGVDEQYF. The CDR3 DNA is TGCGCCAGCAGCCCGGGACAGGGGGTAGACGAGCAGTACTTC.

Written as DNA, the CDR3 is TGTGCCATCAGTGGTGGGCGTTCCCGCGGGACCGGGGAGCTGTTTTTT. It specifies CAISGGRSRGTGELFF. V is TRBV10-3 and J is TRBJ2-2; D is perhaps TRBD2 (5 bases). The CDR3 loop spans 16 amino acids. V lost 4 bases and J lost 5, with 17 bases in between. Germline lookup yields CDR1 ENHRY and CDR2 SYGVKD.

The CDR3 coding sequence is TGTGCCAGAAGCTCCCGGGGAGGGTTCTCCTATAATTCACCCCTCCACTTT. It yields the protein CARSSRGGFSYNSPLHF. The V call is TRBV5-3, the J call TRBJ1-6; D unclear. TRBV5-3 is identified as an open reading frame with a role that is uncertain. This CDR3 contains 17 residues. The V end lost 3 bases, the J end lost 0 bases, and 13 bases lay between the germline ends.

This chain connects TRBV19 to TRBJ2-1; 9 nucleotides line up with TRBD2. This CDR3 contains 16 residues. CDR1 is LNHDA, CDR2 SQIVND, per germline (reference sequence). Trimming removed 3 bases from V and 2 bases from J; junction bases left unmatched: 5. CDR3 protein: CASSMGGGAPYNEQFF. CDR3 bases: TGTGCCAGTAGTATGGGCGGGGGGGCCCCCTACAATGAGCAGTTCTTC.

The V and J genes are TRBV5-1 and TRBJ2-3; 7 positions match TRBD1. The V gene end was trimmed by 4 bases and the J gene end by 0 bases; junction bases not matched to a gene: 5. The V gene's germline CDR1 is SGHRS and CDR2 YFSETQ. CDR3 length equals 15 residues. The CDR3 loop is CASSPPGQSTDTQYF. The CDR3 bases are TGCGCCAGCAGCCCGCCGGGACAGAGCACAGATACGCAGTATTTT.

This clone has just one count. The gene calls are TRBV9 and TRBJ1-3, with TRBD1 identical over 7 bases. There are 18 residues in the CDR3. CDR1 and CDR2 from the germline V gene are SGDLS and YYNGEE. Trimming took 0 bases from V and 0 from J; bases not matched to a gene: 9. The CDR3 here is CASSVETGRGLSGNTIYF. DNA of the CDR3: TGTGCCAGCAGCGTAGAGACGGGAAGGGGGCTCTCTGGAAACACCATATATTTT.

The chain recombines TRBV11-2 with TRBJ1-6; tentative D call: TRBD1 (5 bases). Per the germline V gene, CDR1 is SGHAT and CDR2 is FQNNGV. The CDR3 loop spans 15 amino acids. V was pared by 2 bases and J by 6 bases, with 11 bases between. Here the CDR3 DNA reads TGTGCCAGCAGCTTACTCCCTGGGGGTAATTCACCCCTCCACTTT. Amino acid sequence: CASSLLPGGNSPLHF.

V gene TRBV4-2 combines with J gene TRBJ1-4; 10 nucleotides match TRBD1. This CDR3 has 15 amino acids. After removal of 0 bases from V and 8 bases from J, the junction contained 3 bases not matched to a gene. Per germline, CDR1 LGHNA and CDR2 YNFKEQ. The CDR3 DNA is TGTGCCAGCAGCCAAGATGACAGGGGGCGGGAAAAACTGTTTTTT. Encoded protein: CASSQDDRGREKLFF.

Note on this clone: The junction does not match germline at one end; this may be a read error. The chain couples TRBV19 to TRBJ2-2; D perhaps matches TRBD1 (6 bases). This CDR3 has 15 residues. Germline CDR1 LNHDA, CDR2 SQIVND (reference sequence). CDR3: CASSHAGVFSGKLFF. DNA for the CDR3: TGTGCCAGTAGTCACGCAGGGGTGTTTTCCGGGAAGCTGTTTTTT.